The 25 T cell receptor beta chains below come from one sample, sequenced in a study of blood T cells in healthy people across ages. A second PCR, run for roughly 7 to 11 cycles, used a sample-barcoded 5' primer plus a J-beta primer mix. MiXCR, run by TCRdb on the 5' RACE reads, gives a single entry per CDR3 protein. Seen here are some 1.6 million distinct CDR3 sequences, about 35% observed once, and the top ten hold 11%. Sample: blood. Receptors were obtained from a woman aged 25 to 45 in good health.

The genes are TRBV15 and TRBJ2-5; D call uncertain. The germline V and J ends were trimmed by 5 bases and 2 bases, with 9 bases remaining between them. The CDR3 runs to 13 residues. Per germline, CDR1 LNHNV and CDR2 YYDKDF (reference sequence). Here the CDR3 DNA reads TGTGCCACCAGCCGCTCCATACAAGAGACCCAGTACTTC. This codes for CATSRSIQETQYF.

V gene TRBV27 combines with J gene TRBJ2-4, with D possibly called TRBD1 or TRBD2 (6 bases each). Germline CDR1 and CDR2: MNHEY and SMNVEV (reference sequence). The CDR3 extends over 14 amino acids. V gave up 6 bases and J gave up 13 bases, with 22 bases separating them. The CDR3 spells CASRGAGNYNEQYF. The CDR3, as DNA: TGTGCCAGCAGGGGGGCGGGGAACTACAATGAGCAGTACTTC.

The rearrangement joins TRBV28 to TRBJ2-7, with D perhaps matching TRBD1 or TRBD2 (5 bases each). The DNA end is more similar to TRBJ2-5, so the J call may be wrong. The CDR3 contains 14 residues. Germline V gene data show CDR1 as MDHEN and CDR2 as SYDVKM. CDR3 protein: CASTGWGSRETQYF. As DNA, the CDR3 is TGTGCCAGCACCGGATGGGGGTCAAGGGAGACCCAGTACTTC.

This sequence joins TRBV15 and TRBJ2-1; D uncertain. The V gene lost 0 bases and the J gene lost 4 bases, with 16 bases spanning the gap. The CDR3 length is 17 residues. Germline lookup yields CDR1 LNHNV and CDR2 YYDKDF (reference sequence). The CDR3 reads CATSRDRTLSPYNEQFF. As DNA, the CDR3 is TGTGCCACCAGCAGAGATCGGACGTTATCCCCATACAATGAGCAGTTCTTC.

CDR3 DNA sequence: TGTGCCAGCCGCGCGCGACGGGGCTCCTACGAGCAGTACTTC. It encodes CASRARRGSYEQYF. This chain uses TRBV6-8 with TRBJ2-7, with D possibly being TRBD2 (5 bases). The V gene lost 8 bases and the J gene lost 0 bases, with 14 bases spanning the gap. The CDR3 runs to 14 residues. Per the germline V gene, CDR1 is MNHGY and CDR2 is SAAAGT.

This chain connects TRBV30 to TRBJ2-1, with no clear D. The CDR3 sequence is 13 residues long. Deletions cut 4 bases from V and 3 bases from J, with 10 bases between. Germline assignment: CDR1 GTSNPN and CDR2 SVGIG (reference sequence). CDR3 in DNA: TGTGCCTGGATTCGTCGGAACTACAATGAGCAGTTCTTC. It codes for CAWIRRNYNEQFF.

CDR3 in DNA: TGTGCCAGCAGTGAATACCGTGCTGGTTACGAGCAGTACTTC. Protein: CASSEYRAGYEQYF. The chain links TRBV6-1 to TRBJ2-7, with no clear D. The V end lost 2 bases, the J end lost 4 bases, and 12 bases lay between the germline ends. Germline CDR1 and CDR2: MNHNS and SASEGT. There are 14 residues in the CDR3.

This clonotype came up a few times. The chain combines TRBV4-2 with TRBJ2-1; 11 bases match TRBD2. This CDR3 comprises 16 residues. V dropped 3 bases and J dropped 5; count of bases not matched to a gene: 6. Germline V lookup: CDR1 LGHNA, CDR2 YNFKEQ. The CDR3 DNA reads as TGTGCCAGCAGCCATTTGGGACTAGCGGACCACAATGAGCAGTTCTTC. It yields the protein CASSHLGLADHNEQFF.

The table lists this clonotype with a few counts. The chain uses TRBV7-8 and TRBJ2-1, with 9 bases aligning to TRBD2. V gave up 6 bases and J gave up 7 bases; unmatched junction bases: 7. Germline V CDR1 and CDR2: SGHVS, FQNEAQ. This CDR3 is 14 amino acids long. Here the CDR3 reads CASSFSGGPNEQFF. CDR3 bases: TGTGCCAGCAGTTTTAGCGGGGGCCCTAATGAGCAGTTCTTC.

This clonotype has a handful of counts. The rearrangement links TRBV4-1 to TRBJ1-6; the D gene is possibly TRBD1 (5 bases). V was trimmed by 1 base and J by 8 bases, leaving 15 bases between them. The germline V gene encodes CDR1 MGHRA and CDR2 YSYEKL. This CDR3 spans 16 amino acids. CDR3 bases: TGCGCCAGCAGCCAAGCCCATGCAGGGAGGGATTCACCCCTCCACTTT. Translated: CASSQAHAGRDSPLHF.

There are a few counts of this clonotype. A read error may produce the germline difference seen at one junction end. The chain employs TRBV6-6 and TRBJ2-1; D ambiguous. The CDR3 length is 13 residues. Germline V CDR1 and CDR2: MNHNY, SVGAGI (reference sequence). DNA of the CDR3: TGTGCCAGCAGTTACGGACCACCACATGATCAGTTCTTC. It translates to CASSYGPPHDQFF.

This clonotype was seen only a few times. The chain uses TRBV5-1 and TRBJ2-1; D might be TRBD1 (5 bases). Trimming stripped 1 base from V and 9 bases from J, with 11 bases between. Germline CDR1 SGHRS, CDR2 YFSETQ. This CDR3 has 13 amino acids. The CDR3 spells CASSLRGIGEQFF. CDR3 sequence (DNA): TGCGCCAGCAGCTTGAGGGGTATCGGTGAGCAGTTCTTC.

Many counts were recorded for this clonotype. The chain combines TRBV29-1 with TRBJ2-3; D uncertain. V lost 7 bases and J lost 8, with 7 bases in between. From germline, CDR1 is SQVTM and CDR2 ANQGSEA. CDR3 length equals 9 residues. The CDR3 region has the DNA TGCAGCGACGATCCTACGCAGTATTTT. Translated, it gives CSDDPTQYF.

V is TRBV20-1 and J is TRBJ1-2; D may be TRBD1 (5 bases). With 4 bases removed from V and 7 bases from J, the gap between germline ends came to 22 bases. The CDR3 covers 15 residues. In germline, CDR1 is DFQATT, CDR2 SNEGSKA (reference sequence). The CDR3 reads CSAKDLGQGRGGYTF. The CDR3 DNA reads TGCAGTGCTAAAGATCTAGGCCAGGGTAGGGGTGGCTACACCTTC.

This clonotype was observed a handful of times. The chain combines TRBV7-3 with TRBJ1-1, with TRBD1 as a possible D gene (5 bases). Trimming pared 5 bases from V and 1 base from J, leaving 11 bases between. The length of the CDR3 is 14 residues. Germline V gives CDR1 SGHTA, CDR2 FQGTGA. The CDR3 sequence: CASSLHGANTEAFF. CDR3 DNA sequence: TGTGCCAGCAGCCTACACGGGGCGAACACTGAAGCTTTCTTT. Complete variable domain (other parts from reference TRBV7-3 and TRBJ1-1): GAGVSQTPSNKVTEKGKYVELRCDPISGHTALYWYRQSLGQGPEFLIYFQGTGAADDSGLPNDRFFAVRPEGSVSTLKIQRTERGDSAVYLCASSLHGANTEAFFGQGTRLTVV.

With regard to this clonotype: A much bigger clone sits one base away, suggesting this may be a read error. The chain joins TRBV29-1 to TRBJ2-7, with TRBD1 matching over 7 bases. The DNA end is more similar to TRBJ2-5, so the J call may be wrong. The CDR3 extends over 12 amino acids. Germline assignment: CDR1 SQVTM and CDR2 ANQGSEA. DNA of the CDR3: TGCAGCGCCGGACAGGTGACAGAGACCCAGTACTTC. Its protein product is CSAGQVTETQYF.

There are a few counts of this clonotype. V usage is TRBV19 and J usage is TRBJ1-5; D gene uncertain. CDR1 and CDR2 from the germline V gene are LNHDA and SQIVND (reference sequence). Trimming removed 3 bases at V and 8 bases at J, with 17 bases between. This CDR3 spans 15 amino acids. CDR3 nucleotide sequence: TGTGCCAGTAGTATCGGAGCTCTCGGGGTCAAGCCCCAGCATTTT. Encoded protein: CASSIGALGVKPQHF.

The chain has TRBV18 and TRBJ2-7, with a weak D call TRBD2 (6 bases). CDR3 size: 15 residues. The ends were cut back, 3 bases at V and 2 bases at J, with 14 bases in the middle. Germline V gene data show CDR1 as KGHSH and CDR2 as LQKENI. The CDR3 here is CASSPPRRETYEQYF. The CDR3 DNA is TGTGCCAGCTCACCCCCAAGGCGGGAAACCTACGAGCAGTACTTC.

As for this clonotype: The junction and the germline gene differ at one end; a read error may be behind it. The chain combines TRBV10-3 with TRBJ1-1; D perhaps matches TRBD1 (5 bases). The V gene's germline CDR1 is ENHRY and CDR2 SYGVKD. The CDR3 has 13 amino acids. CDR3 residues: CVIRDSTNTEAFF. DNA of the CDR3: TGTGTCATCAGGGATAGTACAAACACTGAAGCTTTCTTT.

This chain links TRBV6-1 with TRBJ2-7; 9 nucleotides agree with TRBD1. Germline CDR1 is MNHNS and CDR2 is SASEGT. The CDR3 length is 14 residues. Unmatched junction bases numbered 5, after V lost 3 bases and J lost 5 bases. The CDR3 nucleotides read TGTGCCAGCAGTGACCGGGACAGGGCTGACGAGCAGTACTTC. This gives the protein CASSDRDRADEQYF.

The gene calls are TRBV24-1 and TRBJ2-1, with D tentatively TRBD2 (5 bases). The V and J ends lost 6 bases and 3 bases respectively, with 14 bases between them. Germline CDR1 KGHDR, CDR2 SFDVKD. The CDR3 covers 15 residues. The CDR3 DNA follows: TGTGCCACCAGTCCTCGGGGTGGGAACTACAATGAGCAGTTCTTC. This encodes CATSPRGGNYNEQFF.

DNA of the CDR3: TGCGCCAGCAGCTTCCTCCCAGGAGAGCAGTACTTC. It is translated as CASSFLPGEQYF. This chain connects TRBV5-1 to TRBJ2-7; D unresolved. The V and J ends lost 2 bases and 7 bases respectively, with 10 bases between them. CDR1 SGHRS and CDR2 YFSETQ come from the germline V gene. There are 12 residues in the CDR3.

CDR3 protein: CASSQRLAGGPNETQYF. Here the CDR3 DNA reads TGTGCCAGCAGCCAACGACTAGCGGGGGGGCCAAATGAGACCCAGTACTTC. V is TRBV7-8 and J is TRBJ2-5, with TRBD2 matching 14 bases. In germline, CDR1 is SGHVS, CDR2 FQNEAQ. Unmatched junction bases numbered 10, after V lost 5 bases and J lost 5 bases. The CDR3 consists of 17 residues.

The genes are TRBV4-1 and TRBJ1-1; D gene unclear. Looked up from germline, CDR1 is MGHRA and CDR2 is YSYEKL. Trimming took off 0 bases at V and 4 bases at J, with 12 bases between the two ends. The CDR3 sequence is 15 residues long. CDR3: CASSQESSALTEAFF. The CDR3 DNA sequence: TGCGCCAGCAGCCAAGAGAGCAGCGCCCTCACTGAAGCTTTCTTT.

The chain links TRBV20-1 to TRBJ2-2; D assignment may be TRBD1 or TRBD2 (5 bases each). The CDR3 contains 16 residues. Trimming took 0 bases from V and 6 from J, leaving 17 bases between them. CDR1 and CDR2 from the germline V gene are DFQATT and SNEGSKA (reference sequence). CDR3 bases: TGCAGTGCTAGAGATAGGAAGAGGGGTATCTCCGGGGAGCTGTTTTTT. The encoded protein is CSARDRKRGISGELFF.